Below, 9 T cell receptor beta chains from the same sample are listed, as sequenced in a study of control samples from healthy donors and cancer patients. Sequencing used immunoSEQ multiplex PCR; TCRdb keeps in-frame clones, though not all of them. The sample carries roughly 92,000 clones, roughly nine tenths recorded once. Material for sequencing was blood. The receptors were gathered from a woman in her fifties or sixties in good health.

The V gene is TRBV4-1, the J gene TRBJ2-7; the D gene could be TRBD1 or TRBD2 (5 bases each). Trimming removed 4 bases from V and 1 base from J, with 20 bases in between. This CDR3 spans 17 amino acids. Germline V lookup: CDR1 MGHRA, CDR2 YSYEKL. Here the CDR3 DNA reads TGCGCCAGCAGCCGACCAAAAGAGAGGGGTTCATCCTACGAGCAGTACTTC. This codes for CASSRPKERGSSYEQYF.

The chain has TRBV28 and TRBJ2-5; D possibly corresponds to TRBD1 (6 bases). This CDR3 has 13 amino acids. Germline V lookup: CDR1 MDHEN, CDR2 SYDVKM. V was clipped by 4 bases and J by 7 bases, with 13 bases between them. The chain's CDR3 is CASSSTGRGTQYF. DNA of the CDR3: TGTGCCAGCAGTTCTACAGGGAGAGGGACCCAGTACTTC.

J is TRBJ2-5 and V is TRBV7-6; D not resolved. The ends were cut back, 1 base at V and 4 bases at J, with 4 bases in the middle. The germline CDR1 and CDR2 sequences are SGHVS and FNYEAQ. The CDR3 spans 12 residues. CDR3 in DNA: TGTGCCAGCAGCTTAGTGGGAGAGACCCAGTACTTC. As protein: CASSLVGETQYF.

This sequence joins TRBV7-2 and TRBJ2-1; D gene uncertain. Germline V gene data show CDR1 as SGHTA and CDR2 as FQGNSA. The V gene lost 5 bases and the J gene lost 8 bases, with 13 bases spanning the gap. The CDR3 loop spans 13 amino acids. CDR3 DNA: TGTGCCAGCAGCCCCCCTAACGGCGATGAGCAGTTCTTC. Amino acids: CASSPPNGDEQFF.

The rearrangement joins TRBV11-2 to TRBJ2-1; TRBD2 matches 7 bases. Germline CDR1 reads SGHAT; CDR2 reads FQNNGV. CDR3 length: 13 amino acids. With V trimmed by 4 bases and J by 6 bases, 3 bases remained unmatched. In nucleotides, the CDR3 is TGTGCCAGCAGCTCCCGACTAGCCAATGAGCAGTTCTTC. Translating gives CASSSRLANEQFF.

This clone was counted only a few times. V and J are TRBV10-3 and TRBJ1-1; a weak D match, TRBD1 (5 bases). This CDR3 has 16 amino acids. The V end was cut by 4 bases, the J end by 1 base, with 16 bases between. Germline V gene data show CDR1 as ENHRY and CDR2 as SYGVKD. The CDR3 loop reads CAISALYKGWNTEAFF. For the CDR3, the DNA is TGTGCCATCAGTGCGCTATATAAGGGGTGGAACACTGAAGCTTTCTTT.

The chain employs TRBV11-3 and TRBJ1-3; 9 nucleotides line up with TRBD1. The CDR3 length is 15 residues. Unmatched junction bases numbered 4, after V lost 4 bases and J lost 3 bases. Germline CDR1 is SGHNT and CDR2 is YENEEA. In DNA form, the CDR3 reads TGTGCCAGCAGCTCCGGGACAGGGTTTGGAAACACCATATATTTT. Protein: CASSSGTGFGNTIYF.

The chain combines TRBV4-1 with TRBJ1-5; no clear D gene. Germline V gene sequence: CDR1 MGHRA, CDR2 YSYEKL. Trimming took 2 bases from V and 6 from J, leaving 11 bases between them. This CDR3 has 14 amino acids. The CDR3 DNA follows: TGCGCCAGCAGCCAAACCCTACAGCTTCAGCCCCAGCATTTT. It encodes CASSQTLQLQPQHF.

The chain links TRBV7-8 to TRBJ1-6; D possibly corresponds to TRBD1 (6 bases). Germline V gene data show CDR1 as SGHVS and CDR2 as FQNEAQ. The length of the CDR3 is 17 residues. V was trimmed by 5 bases and J by 0 bases, leaving 14 bases between them. CDR3 DNA: TGTGCCAGCAGCGAGGGGGTGTCTAGCTCCTATAATTCACCCCTCCACTTT. Translated, it gives CASSEGVSSSYNSPLHF.